This T cell receptor beta chain was identified during a study of identical twins. With no exceptions, donors were healthy Caucasians. This CDR3 region has 13 residues. The V gene end was trimmed by 9 bases and the J gene end by 8 bases; junction bases not matched to a gene: 9. CDR1 is MDHEN and CDR2 is SYDVKM in the germline V gene. Worth noting for this clonotype: Its antigen remains unknown.

Overall study results and limits: The study drew conclusions from cross-sectional statistical analysis, not from following the same donors. Beta out-of-frame sequences showed weaker excess twin sharing.

Through template switching, a universal primer site was introduced, and the cDNA contained unique molecular identifiers. Each CDR3 protein gets one entry after TCRdb re-called the 5' RACE reads with MiXCR. Seen here are about 210,000 distinct CDR3 sequences, roughly a tenth observed once, and the top ten hold roughly 5%. The sequenced sample was memory (CD45RO+) T cells sorted from blood. This sequence originates from a woman between 18 and 29 years old in good health. This chain uses TRBV28 with TRBJ1-4, with 7 bases fitting TRBD1. CDR3 sequence reads: CASSPGQLEKLFF. The DNA for the CDR3 is TGTGCCAGTTCCCCGGGACAGCTAGAAAAACTGTTTTTT.